This is a list of T cell receptor beta chains from one sample in a study of T cells after posttransplantation cyclophosphamide. Here immunoSEQ multiplex PCR was the method, and the copy in TCRdb shows in-frame clones only, minus some. The table has approximately 4,400 clones, about 83% seen once. Material: CD4+ T cells sorted from blood, obtained about 230 days after a stem cell transplant with posttransplant cyclophosphamide. These receptors were taken from a male patient between 25 and 39 years old who received an allogeneic stem cell transplant from a related donor, was CMV-positive, and had no GVHD. Some of these T cells may belong to the graft donor. Both conserved end residues are part of each CDR3. Each record gives: clone size, CDR3 length, J gene, V gene, D gene, CDR3 protein, CDR3 DNA. A D gene is named only where the DNA matches it firmly. Some rows have no size entry. The others give once, few or many, or a class for an expanded clone.

>-|17|TRBJ2-1|TRBV11-2|TRBD2
CASSFRRLAKGWDEQFF
TGTGCCAGCAGCTTCCGGCGACTAGCAAAGGGTTGGGATGAGCAGTTCTTC
>-|18|TRBJ1-4|TRBV11-2|-
CASSLDPPGATTNEKLFF
TGTGCCAGCAGCTTAGACCCCCCAGGGGCTACAACTAATGAAAAACTGTTTTTT
>-|14|TRBJ2-7|TRBV5-1|-
CASSLISGAPRQYF
TGCGCCAGCAGCTTGATATCGGGTGCGCCTCGGCAGTACTTC
>-|13|TRBJ2-7|TRBV7-8|-
CASSFGHSYEQYF
TGTGCCAGCAGCTTTGGACACTCTTACGAGCAGTACTTC
>-|11|TRBJ1-2|TRBV28|-
CASSYLGGYTF
TGTGCCAGCAGTTATTTGGGCGGCTACACCTTC
>-|15|TRBJ2-7|TRBV29-1|TRBD2
CSVEKGTSGHYEQYF
TGCAGCGTTGAAAAGGGGACTAGCGGGCACTACGAGCAGTACTTC
>-|18|TRBJ2-2|TRBV7-8|TRBD1
CASSSRPPGQGFPEELFF
TGTGCCAGCAGCTCCCGACCACCGGGACAGGGGTTTCCCGAGGAGCTGTTTTTT
>-|14|TRBJ2-5|TRBV29-1|-
CSVIPGGRGETQYF
TGCAGCGTTATTCCGGGGGGCCGGGGAGAGACCCAGTACTTC
>few|17|TRBJ2-2|TRBV6-1|-
CASSAQVTRQRSGELFF
TGTGCCAGCAGTGCCCAAGTAACTCGACAGAGGTCCGGGGAGCTGTTTTTT
>-|20|TRBJ2-7|TRBV2|TRBD1
CASSKRGRPGQGRSGYEQYF
TGTGCCAGCAGTAAGAGGGGCCGACCGGGACAGGGGAGGTCGGGCTACGAGCAGTACTTC
>few|14|TRBJ1-1|TRBV6-6|-
CASSSPDTNPEAFF
TGTGCCAGCAGTTCTCCGGACACCAATCCTGAAGCTTTCTTT
>-|15|TRBJ2-7|TRBV5-1|TRBD2
CASSLAPSGVYEQYF
TGCGCCAGCAGCTTGGCCCCTAGCGGAGTCTACGAGCAGTACTTC
>once|15|TRBJ2-5|TRBV5-8|TRBD2
CASRTLAGRGETQYF
TGTGCCAGCAGGACACTAGCGGGAAGGGGAGAGACCCAGTACTTC
>-|15|TRBJ1-4|TRBV27|-
CATQTNDSHNEKLFF
TGTGCCACTCAAACTAACGACAGCCATAATGAAAAACTGTTTTTT
>once|11|TRBJ2-1|TRBV20-1|-
CSSGLYNEQFF
TGCTCCAGCGGGCTCTACAATGAGCAGTTCTTC
>-|18|TRBJ1-3|TRBV12-5|TRBD1
CASGLALFPGTGGNTIYF
TGTGCTAGTGGTTTGGCCCTCTTCCCCGGGACAGGGGGAAACACCATATATTTT
>once|15|TRBJ2-2|TRBV7-3|TRBD2
CASSRGLASTGELFF
TGTGCCAGCAGCCGGGGACTAGCTTCAACCGGGGAGCTGTTTTTT
>once|15|TRBJ1-2|TRBV28|TRBD1
CASSPPGTGVWGYTF
TGTGCCAGCAGTCCCCCCGGGACAGGGGTCTGGGGCTACACCTTC
>-|16|TRBJ2-3|TRBV6-1|TRBD2
CASSERALAGTDTQYF
TGTGCCAGCAGTGAAAGGGCACTAGCGGGGACAGATACGCAGTATTTT
>once|17|TRBJ2-7|TRBV18|TRBD1
CASSPLLGQATRYEQYF
TGTGCCAGCTCACCATTATTGGGACAGGCCACACGCTACGAGCAGTACTTC
>-|14|TRBJ1-4|TRBV13|-
CASSAYSGGEKLFF
TGTGCCAGCAGCGCCTACAGTGGTGGTGAAAAACTGTTTTTT
>-|13|TRBJ1-1|TRBV9|-
CASSPRGRQEAFF
TGTGCCAGCAGCCCCAGAGGTAGGCAAGAAGCTTTCTTT
>-|15|TRBJ2-3|TRBV2|TRBD2
CASSNERGGRDTQYF
TGTGCCAGCAGTAACGAGCGGGGGGGCCGCGATACGCAGTATTTT
>once|10|TRBJ2-7|TRBV23-1|-
CATLRYEQYF
TGCGCCACCCTCCGGTACGAGCAGTACTTC
>-|16|TRBJ2-7|TRBV7-9|TRBD1
CASSLGPGQPWDEQYF
TGTGCCAGCAGCCTCGGCCCGGGACAGCCCTGGGACGAGCAGTACTTC
>-|13|TRBJ1-6|TRBV6-1|-
CASCEAFNSPLHF
TGTGCCAGCTGCGAGGCGTTTAATTCACCCCTCCACTTT
>-|15|TRBJ1-5|TRBV5-8|TRBD1
CASSSHLAGGQPQHF
TGTGCCAGCAGCTCCCACCTGGCAGGGGGTCAGCCCCAGCATTTT
>-|15|TRBJ2-1|TRBV27|-
CASSQVWQAGNEQFF
TGTGCCAGCAGTCAAGTATGGCAGGCAGGCAATGAGCAGTTCTTC
>-|17|TRBJ2-5|TRBV7-9|TRBD2
CASSTGTSGGAEETQYF
TGTGCCAGCAGCACCGGGACTAGCGGGGGGGCTGAGGAGACCCAGTACTTC
>-|16|TRBJ2-5|TRBV5-4|TRBD1
CASSLGDRGYQETQYF
TGTGCCAGCAGCTTGGGGGACAGGGGGTACCAAGAGACCCAGTACTTC
>few|15|TRBJ2-2|TRBV5-6|-
CASRLQSLRTGELFF
TGTGCCAGCAGACTCCAGTCTCTGCGGACCGGGGAGCTGTTTTTT
>-|13|TRBJ1-1|TRBV7-2|-
CASSLGRNTEAFF
TGTGCCAGCAGCCTCGGGAGGAACACTGAAGCTTTCTTT